The clone carrying this T cell receptor beta chain qualifies as large. No antigen is known for it. This CDR3 spans 16 amino acids. V was clipped by 0 bases and J by 5 bases, with 11 bases between them. Germline V CDR1 and CDR2: MNHNS, SASEGT. Among the patients, none had received any treatment before thyroid surgery. The authors' processing: The distant-metastasis classifier for papillary thyroid cancer was built from CDR3 differences across clinicopathological groups. Using MiXCR, TCRdb re-called clones from the PCR reads. In this record, the V and J calls reflect TCRdb's handling and not the investigators' own analysis. The table shows about 15,000 clones, with 3.5% to 4.5% occurring only once. The entry originates in a study of metastatic and nonmetastatic thyroid tumors. Study details: Repertoire data that came from the blood and tumor or nodule tissue of malignant and benign thyroid patients were compared. Study-level findings and limits: Versus benign nodules, malignant thyroid tumors reportedly had significantly higher TCR beta diversity, in blood and tumor.

The TCR was taken from a female donor with papillary thyroid cancer or a benign thyroid nodule (not recorded which). Some clones in this sample may be carry-over from other donors' samples. The chain is built from TRBV6-1 and TRBJ1-6, with D perhaps TRBD1 (6 bases). Sequencing was performed on tumor tissue. DNA of the CDR3: TGTGCCAGCAGTGAAGCTCTCACAGGGAATAATTCACCCCTCCACTTT. It is translated as CASSEALTGNNSPLHF.